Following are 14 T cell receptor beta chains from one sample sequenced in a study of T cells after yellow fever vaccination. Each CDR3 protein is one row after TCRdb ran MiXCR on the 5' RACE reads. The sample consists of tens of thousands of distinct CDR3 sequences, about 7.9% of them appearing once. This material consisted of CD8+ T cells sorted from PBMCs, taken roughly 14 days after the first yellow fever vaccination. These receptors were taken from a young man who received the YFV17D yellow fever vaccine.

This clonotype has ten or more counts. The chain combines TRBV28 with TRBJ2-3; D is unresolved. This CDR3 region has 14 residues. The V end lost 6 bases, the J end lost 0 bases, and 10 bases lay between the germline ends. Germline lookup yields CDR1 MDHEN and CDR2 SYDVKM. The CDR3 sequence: CASSPESSTDTQYF. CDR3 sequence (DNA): TGTGCCAGCAGCCCGGAGAGTAGCACAGATACGCAGTATTTT.

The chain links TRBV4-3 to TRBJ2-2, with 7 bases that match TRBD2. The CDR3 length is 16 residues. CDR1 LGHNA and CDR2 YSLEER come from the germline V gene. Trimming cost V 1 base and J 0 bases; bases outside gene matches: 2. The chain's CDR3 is CASSQVGGTNTGELFF. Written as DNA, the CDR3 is TGCGCCAGCAGCCAAGTGGGGGGGACGAACACCGGGGAGCTGTTTTTT.

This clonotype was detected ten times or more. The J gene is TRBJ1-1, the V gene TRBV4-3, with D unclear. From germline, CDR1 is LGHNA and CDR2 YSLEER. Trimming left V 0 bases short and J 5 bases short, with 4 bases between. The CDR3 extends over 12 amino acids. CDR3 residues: CASSQDETEAFF. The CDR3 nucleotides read TGCGCCAGCAGCCAAGATGAAACTGAAGCTTTCTTT.

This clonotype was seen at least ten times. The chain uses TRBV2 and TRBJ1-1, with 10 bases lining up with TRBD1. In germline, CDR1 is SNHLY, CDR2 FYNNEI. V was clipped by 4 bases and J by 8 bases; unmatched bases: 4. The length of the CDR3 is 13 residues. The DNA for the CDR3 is TGTGCCAGCAGTGGACAGGGGGCTTCAGAAGCTTTCTTT. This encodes CASSGQGASEAFF.

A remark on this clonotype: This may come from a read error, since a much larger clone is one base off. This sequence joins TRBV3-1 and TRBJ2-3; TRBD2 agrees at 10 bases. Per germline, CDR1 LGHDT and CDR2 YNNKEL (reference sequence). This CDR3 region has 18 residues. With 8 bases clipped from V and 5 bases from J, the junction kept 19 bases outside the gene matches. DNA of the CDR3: TGTGCCAGCTACCCTAGCGGGGGACCCGGATATCTCAGAGATACGCAGTATTTT. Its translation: CASYPSGGPGYLRDTQYF.

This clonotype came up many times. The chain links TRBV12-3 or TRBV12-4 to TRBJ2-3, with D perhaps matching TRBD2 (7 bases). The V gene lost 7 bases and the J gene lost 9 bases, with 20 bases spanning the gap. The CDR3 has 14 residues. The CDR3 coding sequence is TGTGCCAGCACCCCGGGGGGCCCTTTTGGAACGCAGTATTTT. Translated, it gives CASTPGGPFGTQYF.

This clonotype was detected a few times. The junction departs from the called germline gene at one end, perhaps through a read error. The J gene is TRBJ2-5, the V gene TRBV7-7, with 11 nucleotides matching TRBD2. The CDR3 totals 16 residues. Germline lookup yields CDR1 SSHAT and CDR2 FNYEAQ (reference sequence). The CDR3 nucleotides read TGTGCTAGCAGCCCCAGGAGACTAGCGGGGCAAGAGACCCAGTACTTC. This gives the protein CASSPRRLAGQETQYF.

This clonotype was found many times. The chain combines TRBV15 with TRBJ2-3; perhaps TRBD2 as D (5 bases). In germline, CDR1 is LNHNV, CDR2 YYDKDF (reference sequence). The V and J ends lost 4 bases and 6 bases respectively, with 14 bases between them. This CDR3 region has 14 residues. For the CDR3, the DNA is TGTGCCACCAGCACCCGGACGGGGAAGGATACGCAGTATTTT. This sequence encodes CATSTRTGKDTQYF.

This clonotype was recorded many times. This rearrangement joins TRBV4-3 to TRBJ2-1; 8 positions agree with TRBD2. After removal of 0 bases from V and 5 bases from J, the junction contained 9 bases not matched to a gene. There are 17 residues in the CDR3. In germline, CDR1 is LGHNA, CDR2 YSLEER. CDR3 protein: CASSQDYRGGLNNEQFF. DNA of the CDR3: TGCGCCAGCAGCCAAGATTATCGGGGGGGACTCAACAATGAGCAGTTCTTC.

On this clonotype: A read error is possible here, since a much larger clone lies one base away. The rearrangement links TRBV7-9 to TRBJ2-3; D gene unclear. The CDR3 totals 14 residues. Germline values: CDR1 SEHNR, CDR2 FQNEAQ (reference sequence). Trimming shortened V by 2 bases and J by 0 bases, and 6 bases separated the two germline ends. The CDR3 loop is CASSLLFSTDTQYF. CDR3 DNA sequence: TGTGCCAGCAGCTTATTATTCAGCACAGATACGCAGTATTTT.

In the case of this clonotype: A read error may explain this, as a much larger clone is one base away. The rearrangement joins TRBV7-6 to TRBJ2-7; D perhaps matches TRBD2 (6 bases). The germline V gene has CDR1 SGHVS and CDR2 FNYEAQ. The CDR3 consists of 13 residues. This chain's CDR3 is CASSRTNTGEQNF. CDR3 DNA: TGTGCCAGCAGCCGGACTAATACGGGCGAGCAGAACTTC.

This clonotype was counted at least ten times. CDR3 in amino acids: CASSQITMDLSSYNEQFF. In nucleotides, the CDR3 is TGCGCCAGCAGCCAAATTACGATGGACCTGAGCTCCTACAATGAGCAGTTCTTC. This sequence joins TRBV4-1 and TRBJ2-1; D gene uncertain. This CDR3 region has 18 residues. Trimming left V 2 bases short and J 0 bases short, with 17 bases between. CDR1 is MGHRA and CDR2 is YSYEKL in the germline V gene.

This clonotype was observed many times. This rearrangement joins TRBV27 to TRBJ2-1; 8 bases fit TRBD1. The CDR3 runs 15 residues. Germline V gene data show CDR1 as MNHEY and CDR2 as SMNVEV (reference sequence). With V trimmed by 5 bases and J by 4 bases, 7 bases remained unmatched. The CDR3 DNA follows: TGTGCCAGCAGTATAGACAGGGGACCTTACAATGAGCAGTTCTTC. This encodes CASSIDRGPYNEQFF.

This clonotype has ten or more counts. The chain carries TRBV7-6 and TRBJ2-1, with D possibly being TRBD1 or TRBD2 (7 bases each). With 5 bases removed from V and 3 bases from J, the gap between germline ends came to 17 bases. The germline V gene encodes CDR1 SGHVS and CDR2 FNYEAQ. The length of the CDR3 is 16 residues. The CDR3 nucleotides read TGTGCCAGCAGCCCGAGCACAGGGGACTACTACAATGAGCAGTTCTTC. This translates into CASSPSTGDYYNEQFF. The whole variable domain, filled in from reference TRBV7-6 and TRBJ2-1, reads GAGVSQSPRYKVTKRGQDVALRCDPISGHVSLYWYRQALGQGPEFLTYFNYEAQQDKSGLPNDRFSAERPEGSISTLTIQRTEQRDSAMYRCASSPSTGDYYNEQFFGPGTRLTVL.